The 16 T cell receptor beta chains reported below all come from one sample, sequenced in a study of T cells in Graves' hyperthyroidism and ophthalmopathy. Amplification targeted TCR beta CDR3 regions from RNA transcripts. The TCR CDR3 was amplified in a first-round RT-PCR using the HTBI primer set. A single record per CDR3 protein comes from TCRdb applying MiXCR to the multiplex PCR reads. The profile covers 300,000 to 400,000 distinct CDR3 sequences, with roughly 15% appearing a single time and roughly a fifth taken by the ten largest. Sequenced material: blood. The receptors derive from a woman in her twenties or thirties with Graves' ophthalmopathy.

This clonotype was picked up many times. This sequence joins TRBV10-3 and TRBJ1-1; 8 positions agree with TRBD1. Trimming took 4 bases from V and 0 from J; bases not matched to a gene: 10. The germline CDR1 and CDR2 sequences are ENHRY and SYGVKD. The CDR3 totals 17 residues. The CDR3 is CAISGQGMGPMNTEAFF. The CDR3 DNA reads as TGTGCCATCAGTGGACAGGGGATGGGTCCAATGAACACTGAAGCTTTCTTT.

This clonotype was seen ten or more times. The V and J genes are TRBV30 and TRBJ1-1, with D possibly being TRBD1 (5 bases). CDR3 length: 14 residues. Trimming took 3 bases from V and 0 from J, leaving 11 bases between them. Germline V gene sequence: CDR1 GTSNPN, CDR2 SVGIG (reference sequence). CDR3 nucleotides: TGTGCCTGGAGAGGACCGACAGTGAACACTGAAGCTTTCTTT. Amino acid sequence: CAWRGPTVNTEAFF. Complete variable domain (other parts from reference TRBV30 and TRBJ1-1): SQTIHQWPATLVQPVGSPLSLECTVEGTSNPNLYWYRQAAGRGLQLLFYSVGIGQISSEVPQNLSASRPQDRQFILSSKKLLLSDSGFYLCAWRGPTVNTEAFFGQGTRLTVV.

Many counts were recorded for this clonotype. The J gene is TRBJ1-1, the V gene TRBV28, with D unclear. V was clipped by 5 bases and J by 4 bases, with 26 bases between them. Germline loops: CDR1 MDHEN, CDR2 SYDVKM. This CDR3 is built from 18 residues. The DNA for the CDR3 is TGTGCCAGCAGTCCCTCGGGGAGGGTAGAAAGGGTGGGCACTGAAGCTTTCTTT. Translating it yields CASSPSGRVERVGTEAFF.

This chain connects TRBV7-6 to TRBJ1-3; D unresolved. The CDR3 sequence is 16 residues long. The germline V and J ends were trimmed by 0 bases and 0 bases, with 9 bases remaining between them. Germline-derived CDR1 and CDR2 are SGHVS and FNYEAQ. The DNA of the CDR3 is TGTGCCAGCAGCTTAGCTGGGCAGACCTCTGGAAACACCATATATTTT. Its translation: CASSLAGQTSGNTIYF. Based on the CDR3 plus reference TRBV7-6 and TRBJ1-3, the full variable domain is GAGVSQSPRYKVTKRGQDVALRCDPISGHVSLYWYRQALGQGPEFLTYFNYEAQQDKSGLPNDRFSAERPEGSISTLTIQRTEQRDSAMYRCASSLAGQTSGNTIYFGEGSWLTVV.

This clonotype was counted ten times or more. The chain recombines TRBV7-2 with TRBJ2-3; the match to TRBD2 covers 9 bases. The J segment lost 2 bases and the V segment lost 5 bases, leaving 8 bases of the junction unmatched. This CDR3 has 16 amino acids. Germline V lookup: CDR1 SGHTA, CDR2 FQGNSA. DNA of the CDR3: TGTGCCAGCAGCGTGGTTGGCGGGGGGGCCACAGATACGCAGTATTTT. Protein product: CASSVVGGGATDTQYF.

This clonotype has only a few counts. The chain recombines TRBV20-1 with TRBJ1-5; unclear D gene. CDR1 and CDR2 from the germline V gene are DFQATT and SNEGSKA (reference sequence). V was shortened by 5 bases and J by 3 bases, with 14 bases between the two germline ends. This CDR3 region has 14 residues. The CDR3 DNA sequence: TGCAGTGCTGGGCGTGACGGACTCAATCAGCCCCAGCATTTT. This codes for CSAGRDGLNQPQHF.

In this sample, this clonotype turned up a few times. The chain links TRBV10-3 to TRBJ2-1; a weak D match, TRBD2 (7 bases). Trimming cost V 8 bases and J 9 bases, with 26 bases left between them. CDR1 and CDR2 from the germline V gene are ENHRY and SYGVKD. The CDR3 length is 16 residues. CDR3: CAIEAPKGGVGGEQFF. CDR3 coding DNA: TGTGCCATCGAGGCCCCCAAGGGGGGGGTCGGCGGTGAGCAGTTCTTC.

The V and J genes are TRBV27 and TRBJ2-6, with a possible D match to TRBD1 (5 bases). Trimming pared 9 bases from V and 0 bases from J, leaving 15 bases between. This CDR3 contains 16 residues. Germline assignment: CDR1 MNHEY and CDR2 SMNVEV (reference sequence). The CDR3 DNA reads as TGTGCCAGTGGAAAGGGGCGTATCTCTGGGGCCAACGTCCTGACTTTC. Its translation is CASGKGRISGANVLTF.

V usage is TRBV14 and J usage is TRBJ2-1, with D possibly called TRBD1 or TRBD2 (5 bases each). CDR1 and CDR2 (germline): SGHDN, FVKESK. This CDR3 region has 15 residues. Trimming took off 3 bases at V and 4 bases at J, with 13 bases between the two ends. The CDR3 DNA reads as TGTGCCAGCAGCCAGATGGGACGTCTGTACAATGAGCAGTTCTTC. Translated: CASSQMGRLYNEQFF.

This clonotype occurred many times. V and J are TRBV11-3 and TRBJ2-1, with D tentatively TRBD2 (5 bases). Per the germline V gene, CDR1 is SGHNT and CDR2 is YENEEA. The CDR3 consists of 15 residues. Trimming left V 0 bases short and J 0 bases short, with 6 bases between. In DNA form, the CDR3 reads TGTGCCAGCAGCTTAGAGGCGGGCTCCTACAATGAGCAGTTCTTC. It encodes CASSLEAGSYNEQFF. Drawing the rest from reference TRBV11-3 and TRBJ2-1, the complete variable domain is EAGVVQSPRYKIIEKKQPVAFWCNPISGHNTLYWYLQNLGQGPELLIRYENEEAVDDSQLPKDRFSAERLKGVDSTLKIQPAELGDSAVYLCASSLEAGSYNEQFFGPGTRLTVL.

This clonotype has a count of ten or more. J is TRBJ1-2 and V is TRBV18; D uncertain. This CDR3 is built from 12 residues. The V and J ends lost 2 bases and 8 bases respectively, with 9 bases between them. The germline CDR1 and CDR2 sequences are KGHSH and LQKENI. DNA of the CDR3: TGTGCCAGCTCACCAGTTGGGAGCGGCTACACCTTC. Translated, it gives CASSPVGSGYTF.

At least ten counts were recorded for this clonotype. CDR3 protein: CASSKGQGYYEQYF. The CDR3, as DNA: TGTGCCAGCAGCAAGGGACAGGGATACTACGAGCAGTACTTC. J is TRBJ2-7 and V is TRBV9; the match to TRBD1 covers 9 bases. Germline V gene sequence: CDR1 SGDLS, CDR2 YYNGEE. Trimming took 4 bases from V and 3 from J; bases not matched to a gene: 5. The CDR3 has 14 residues.

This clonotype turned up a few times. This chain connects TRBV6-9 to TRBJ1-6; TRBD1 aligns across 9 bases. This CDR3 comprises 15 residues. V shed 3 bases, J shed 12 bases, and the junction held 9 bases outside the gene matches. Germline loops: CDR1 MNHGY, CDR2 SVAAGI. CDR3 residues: CASSYRGTGSRPLHF. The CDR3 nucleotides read TGTGCCAGCAGTTACAGGGGGACAGGGAGTAGACCCCTCCACTTT.

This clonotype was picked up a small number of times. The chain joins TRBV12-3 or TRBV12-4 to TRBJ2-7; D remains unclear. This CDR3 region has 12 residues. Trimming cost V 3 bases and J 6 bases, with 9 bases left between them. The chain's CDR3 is CASSFIVSEQYF. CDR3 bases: TGTGCCAGCAGTTTCATAGTTAGCGAGCAGTACTTC.

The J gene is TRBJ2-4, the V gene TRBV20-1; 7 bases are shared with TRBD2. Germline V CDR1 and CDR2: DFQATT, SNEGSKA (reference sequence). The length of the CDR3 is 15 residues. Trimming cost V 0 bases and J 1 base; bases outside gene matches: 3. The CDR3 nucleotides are TGCAGTGCTAGAGATCTGGGGGGGGCCAAAAACATTCAGTACTTC. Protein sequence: CSARDLGGAKNIQYF.

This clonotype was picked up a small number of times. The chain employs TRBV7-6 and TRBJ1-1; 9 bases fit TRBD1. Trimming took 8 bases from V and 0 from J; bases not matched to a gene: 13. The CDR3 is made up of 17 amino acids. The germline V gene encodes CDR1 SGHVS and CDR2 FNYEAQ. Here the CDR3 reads CASGSTGGQPLNTEAFF. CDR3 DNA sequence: TGTGCCAGCGGCTCTACAGGGGGCCAACCCCTGAACACTGAAGCTTTCTTT. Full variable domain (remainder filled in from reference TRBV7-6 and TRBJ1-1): GAGVSQSPRYKVTKRGQDVALRCDPISGHVSLYWYRQALGQGPEFLTYFNYEAQQDKSGLPNDRFSAERPEGSISTLTIQRTEQRDSAMYRCASGSTGGQPLNTEAFFGQGTRLTVV.